This T cell receptor (beta chain) emerged from a study of blood T cell repertoires in COVID-19. In the study overall: The analysed material was cDNA or gDNA that came from T cells, B-cell-depleted T cells, or PBMCs.

The CDR3 has 13 residues. In germline, CDR1 is SGHDN, CDR2 FVKESK. V was trimmed by 0 bases and J by 3 bases, leaving 5 bases between them. Study processing details: Estimates of nucleated cell counts were drawn from the amplification of reference gene primers. Measured with immunoSEQ multiplex PCR; TCRdb has only the in-frame clones, and not every one. Clone size and V and J calls were adopted from that table, with D and trimming inferred from the DNA. The top ten hold about 8.9% of the sample, which has 300,000 to 350,000 clones, roughly 87% seen once. The study assigned cohorts using participant-reported clinical history. Cohort 3 donors counted as recovered after two negative PCRs, clearance, or resolved symptoms.

J is TRBJ1-2 and V is TRBV14; D unclear. The receptor's source is a woman between 18 and 29 years old who had recovered from COVID-19. Sequences were obtained from PBMCs or T cells enriched from blood (not recorded which). The CDR3, as DNA: TGTGCCAGCAGCCAAGAAACTTACTATGGCTACACCTTC. Protein sequence: CASSQETYYGYTF.